This TCR beta chain came from a study of human T cells and chemical hapten exposure. Study-wide points: Donors in the study had alopecia, meaning their immune response may differ from healthy people's.

Concerning this clonotype itself: Its antigen remains unidentified.

It was the library that attached unique molecular identifiers to individual cDNA molecules. Original processing notes: Samples had a median of around 96,000 TCRs, ranging roughly 20,000 to 690,600. Via MiXCR, TCRdb re-called the RACE reads, giving one row per CDR3 protein. TCRdb, not the authors, supplied the V and J calls. The sample consists of around 260,000 distinct CDR3 sequences, roughly 8.9% of them appearing once. As to time point: pre-sensitization, week 0. Sample treatment: therapeutic diphenylcyclopropenone sensitization with weekly scalp DPC. V dropped 3 bases and J dropped 0 bases, with 13 bases sitting between them. The germline CDR1 and CDR2 sequences are SGHRS and YFSETQ. This CDR3 region has 16 residues.

The sequenced sample was whole blood, obtained in connection with sensitization to the hapten diphenylcyclopropenone (DPC). This chain uses TRBV5-1 with TRBJ2-4; D gene unclear. This TCR was sampled from a woman aged 40 to 49 with alopecia areata. Some clones in this sample may be carry-over from other donors' samples. DNA for the CDR3: TGCGCCAGCAGCTCTGGAGAGACGGGAGCCAAAAACATTCAGTACTTC. Its protein product is CASSSGETGAKNIQYF.